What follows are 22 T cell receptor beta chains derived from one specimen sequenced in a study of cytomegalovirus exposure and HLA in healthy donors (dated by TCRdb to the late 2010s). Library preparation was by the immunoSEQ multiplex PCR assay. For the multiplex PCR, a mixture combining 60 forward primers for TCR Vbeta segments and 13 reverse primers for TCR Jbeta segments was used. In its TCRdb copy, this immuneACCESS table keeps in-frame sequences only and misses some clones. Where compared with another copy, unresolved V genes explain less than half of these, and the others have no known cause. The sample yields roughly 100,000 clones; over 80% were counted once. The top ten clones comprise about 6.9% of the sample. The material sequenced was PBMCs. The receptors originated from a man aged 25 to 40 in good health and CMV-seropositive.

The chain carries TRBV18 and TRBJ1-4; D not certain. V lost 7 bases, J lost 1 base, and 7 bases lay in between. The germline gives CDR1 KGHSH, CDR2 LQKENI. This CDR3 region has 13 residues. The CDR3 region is CASYGRTNEKLFF. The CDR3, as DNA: TGTGCCAGCTACGGGAGAACTAATGAAAAACTGTTTTTT.

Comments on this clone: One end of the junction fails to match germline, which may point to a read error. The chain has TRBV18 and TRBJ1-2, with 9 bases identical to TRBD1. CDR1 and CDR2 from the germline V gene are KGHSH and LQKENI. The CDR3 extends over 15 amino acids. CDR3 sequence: CASSPTSDTQGASPF. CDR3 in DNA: TGTGCCAGCTCACCGACAAGCGATACACAGGGGGCTTCCCCCTTC.

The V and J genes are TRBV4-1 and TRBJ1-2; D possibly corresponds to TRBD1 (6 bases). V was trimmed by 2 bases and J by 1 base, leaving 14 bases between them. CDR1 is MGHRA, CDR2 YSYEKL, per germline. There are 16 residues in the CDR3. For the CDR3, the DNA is TGCGCCAGCAGCCAAAGGGGGACCGTCAGTAACTATGGCTACACCTTC. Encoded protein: CASSQRGTVSNYGYTF.

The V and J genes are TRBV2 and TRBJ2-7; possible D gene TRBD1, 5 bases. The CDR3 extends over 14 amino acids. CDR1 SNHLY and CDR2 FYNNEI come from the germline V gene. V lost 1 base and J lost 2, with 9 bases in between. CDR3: CASSEDRSAYEQYF. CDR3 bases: TGTGCCAGCAGTGAAGACAGGTCTGCCTACGAGCAGTACTTC.

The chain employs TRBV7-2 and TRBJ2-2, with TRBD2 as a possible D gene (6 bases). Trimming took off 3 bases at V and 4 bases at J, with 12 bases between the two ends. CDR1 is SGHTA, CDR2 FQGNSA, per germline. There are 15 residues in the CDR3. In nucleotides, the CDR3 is TGTGCCAGCAGCTTTGGGGGAGCGGGCACCGGGGAGCTGTTTTTT. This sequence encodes CASSFGGAGTGELFF. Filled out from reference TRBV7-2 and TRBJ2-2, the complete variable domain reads GAGVSQSPSNKVTEKGKDVELRCDPISGHTALYWYRQSLGQGLEFLIYFQGNSAPDKSGLPSDRFSAERTGGSVSTLTIQRTQQEDSAVYLCASSFGGAGTGELFFGEGSRLTVL.

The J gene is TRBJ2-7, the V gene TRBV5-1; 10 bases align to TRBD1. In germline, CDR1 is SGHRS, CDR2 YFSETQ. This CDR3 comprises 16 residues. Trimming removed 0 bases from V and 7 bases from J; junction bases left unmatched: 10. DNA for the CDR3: TGCGCCAGCAGCTTGGCGGTGGGACAGGGGAAGGGGGAGCAGTACTTC. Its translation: CASSLAVGQGKGEQYF.

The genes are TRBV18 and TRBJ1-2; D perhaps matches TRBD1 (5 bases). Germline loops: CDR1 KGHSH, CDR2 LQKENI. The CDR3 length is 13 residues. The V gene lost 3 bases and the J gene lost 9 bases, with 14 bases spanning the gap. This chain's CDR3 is CASSPPDTASYTF. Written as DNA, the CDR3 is TGTGCCAGCTCACCCCCGGACACCGCGAGCTACACCTTC.

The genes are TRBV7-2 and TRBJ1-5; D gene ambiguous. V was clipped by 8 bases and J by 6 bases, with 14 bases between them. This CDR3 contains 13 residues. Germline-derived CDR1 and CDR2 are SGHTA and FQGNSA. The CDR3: CASSGAFGQPQHF. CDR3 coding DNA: TGTGCCAGCTCGGGAGCCTTTGGTCAGCCCCAGCATTTT.

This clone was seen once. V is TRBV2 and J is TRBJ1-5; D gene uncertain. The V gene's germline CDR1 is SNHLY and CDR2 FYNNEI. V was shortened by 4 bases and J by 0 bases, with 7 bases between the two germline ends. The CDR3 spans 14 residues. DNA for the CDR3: TGTGCCAGCAGTGGGACTCTTAGCAATCAGCCCCAGCATTTT. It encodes CASSGTLSNQPQHF.

The CDR3 spells CASSPGTSGGHNEQFF. CDR3 sequence (DNA): TGTGCCAGCAGTCCGGGGACTAGCGGGGGCCACAATGAGCAGTTCTTC. The gene calls are TRBV28 and TRBJ2-1, with 14 positions matching TRBD2. Per the germline V gene, CDR1 is MDHEN and CDR2 is SYDVKM. Unmatched junction bases numbered 5, after V lost 5 bases and J lost 5 bases. This CDR3 has 16 residues.

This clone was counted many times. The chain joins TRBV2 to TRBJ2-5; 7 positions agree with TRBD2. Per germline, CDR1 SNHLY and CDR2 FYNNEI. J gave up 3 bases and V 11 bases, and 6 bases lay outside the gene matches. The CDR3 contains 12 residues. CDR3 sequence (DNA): TGTGCCGGTGGACTAGTCGAAGAGACCCAGTACTTC. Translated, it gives CAGGLVEETQYF.

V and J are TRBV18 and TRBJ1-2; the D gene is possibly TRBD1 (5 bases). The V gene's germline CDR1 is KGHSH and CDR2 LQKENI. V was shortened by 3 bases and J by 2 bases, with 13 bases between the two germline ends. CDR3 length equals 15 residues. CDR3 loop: CASSPMRDGNYGYTF. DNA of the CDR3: TGTGCCAGCTCACCGATGCGGGACGGAAACTATGGCTACACCTTC. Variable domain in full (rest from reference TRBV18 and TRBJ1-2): NAGVMQNPRHLVRRRGQEARLRCSPMKGHSHVYWYRQLPEEGLKFMVYLQKENIIDESGMPKERFSAEFPKEGPSILRIQQVVRGDSAAYFCASSPMRDGNYGYTFGSGTRLTVV.

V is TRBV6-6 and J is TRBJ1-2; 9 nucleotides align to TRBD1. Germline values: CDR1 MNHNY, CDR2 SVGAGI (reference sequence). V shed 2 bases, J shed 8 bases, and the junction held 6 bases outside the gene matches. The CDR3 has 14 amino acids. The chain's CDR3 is CASSYTDRGGGYTF. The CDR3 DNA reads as TGTGCCAGCAGTTACACGGACAGGGGAGGGGGCTACACCTTC.

Here the CDR3 reads CASSPTGGAGQPQHF. CDR3 in DNA: TGTGCCAGCAGCCCTACGGGGGGCGCCGGTCAGCCCCAGCATTTT. The rearrangement uses TRBV27 and TRBJ1-5, with a tentative D call TRBD1 (6 bases). Germline V lookup: CDR1 MNHEY, CDR2 SMNVEV (reference sequence). This CDR3 has 15 residues. Between the trimmed V and J ends, which lost 6 bases and 6 bases, there was a span of 18 bases.

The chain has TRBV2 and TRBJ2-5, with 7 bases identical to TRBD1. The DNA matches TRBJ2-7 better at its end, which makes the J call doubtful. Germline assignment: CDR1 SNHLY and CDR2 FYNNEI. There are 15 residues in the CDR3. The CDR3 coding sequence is TGTGCCAGCAGTGAATTATGGGACAGCTCCTACGAGCAGTACTTC. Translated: CASSELWDSSYEQYF.

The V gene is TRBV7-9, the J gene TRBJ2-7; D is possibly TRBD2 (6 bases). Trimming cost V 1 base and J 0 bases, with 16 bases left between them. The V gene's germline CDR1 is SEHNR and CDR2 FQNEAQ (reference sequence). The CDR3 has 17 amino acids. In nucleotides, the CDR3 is TGTGCCAGCAGCTTAGGTGATGGCGGGGAAAGCTCCTACGAGCAGTACTTC. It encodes CASSLGDGGESSYEQYF.

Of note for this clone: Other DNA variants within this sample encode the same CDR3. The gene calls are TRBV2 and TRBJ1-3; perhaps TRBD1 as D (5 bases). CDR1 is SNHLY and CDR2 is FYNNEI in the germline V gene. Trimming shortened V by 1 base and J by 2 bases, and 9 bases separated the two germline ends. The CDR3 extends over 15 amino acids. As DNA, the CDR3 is TGTGCCAGCAGTGAAGATCGGGGGACTGGAAACACCATATATTTT. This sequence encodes CASSEDRGTGNTIYF.

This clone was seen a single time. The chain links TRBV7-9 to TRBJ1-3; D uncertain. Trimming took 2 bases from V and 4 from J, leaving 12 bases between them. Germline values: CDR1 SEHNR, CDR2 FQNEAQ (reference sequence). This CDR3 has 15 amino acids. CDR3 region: CASSLNTAGGNTIYF. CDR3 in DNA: TGTGCCAGCAGCTTAAACACAGCGGGAGGAAACACCATATATTTT.

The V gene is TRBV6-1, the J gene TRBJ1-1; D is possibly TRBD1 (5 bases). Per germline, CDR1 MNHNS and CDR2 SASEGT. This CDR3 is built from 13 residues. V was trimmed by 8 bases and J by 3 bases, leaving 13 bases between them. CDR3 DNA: TGTGCCAGCTCTTCCGCGGGGGACACTGAAGCTTTCTTT. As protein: CASSSAGDTEAFF.

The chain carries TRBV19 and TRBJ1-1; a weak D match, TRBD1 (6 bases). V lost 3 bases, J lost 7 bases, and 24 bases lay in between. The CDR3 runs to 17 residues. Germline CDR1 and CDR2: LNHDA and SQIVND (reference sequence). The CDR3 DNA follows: TGTGCCAGTAGTATCTACAGGGTAAGCCCCCCGAGGGGTGAAGCTTTCTTT. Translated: CASSIYRVSPPRGEAFF.

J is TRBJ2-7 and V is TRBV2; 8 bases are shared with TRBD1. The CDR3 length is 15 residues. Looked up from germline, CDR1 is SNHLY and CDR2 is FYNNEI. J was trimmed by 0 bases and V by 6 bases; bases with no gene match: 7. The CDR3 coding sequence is TGTGCCAGCAGACCCAGGGGGCTTGGCTCCTACGAGCAGTACTTC. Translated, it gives CASRPRGLGSYEQYF.

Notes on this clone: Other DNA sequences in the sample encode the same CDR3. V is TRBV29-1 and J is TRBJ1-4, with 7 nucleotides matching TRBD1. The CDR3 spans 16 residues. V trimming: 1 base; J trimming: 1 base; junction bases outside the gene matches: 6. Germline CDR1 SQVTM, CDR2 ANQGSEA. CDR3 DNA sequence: TGCAGCGTTGAAGGGACAGGAGACGGAACTAATGAAAAACTGTTTTTT. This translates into CSVEGTGDGTNEKLFF.